The 23 T cell receptor beta chains given below trace back to one sample, sequenced in a study of cytomegalovirus exposure and HLA in healthy donors. PCR amplification relied on 60 Vbeta primers (plus 13 Jbeta primers). Assay: immunoSEQ multiplex PCR; the TCRdb copy retains only in-frame clones and omits some. The sample lists around 190,000 clones; about nine tenths were seen once. Material: PBMCs. Receptors originate from a boy aged 2 to 10 in good health and CMV-seronegative.

This clone appeared once. The junction does not match germline at one end; this may be a read error. This chain links TRBV7-9 with TRBJ2-7, with 7 bases that match TRBD1. There are 12 residues in the CDR3. Germline lookup yields CDR1 SEHNR and CDR2 FQNEAQ (reference sequence). CDR3 residues: CSSSYTGDEQYF. The CDR3 nucleotides read TGTTCCAGCAGTTATACAGGGGACGAGCAGTACTTC.

This chain joins TRBV10-1 and TRBJ2-5; 8 positions match TRBD2. Germline CDR1 reads WNHNN; CDR2 reads SYGVQD (reference sequence). The junction had 11 bases not matched to a gene; V was cut back by 6 bases and J by 2 bases. The CDR3 contains 16 residues. This chain's CDR3 is CASRDGGARGQETQYF. CDR3 nucleotide sequence: TGCGCCAGCAGAGACGGGGGGGCTAGGGGGCAAGAGACCCAGTACTTC.

This clone was seen only once. The J gene is TRBJ2-7, the V gene TRBV14, with TRBD1 matching 7 bases. Germline CDR1 SGHDN, CDR2 FVKESK. CDR3 length: 13 residues. V shed 0 bases, J shed 11 bases, and the junction held 7 bases outside the gene matches. The CDR3 DNA follows: TGTGCCAGCAGCCAAGATGAGTACAGGGGCAAGTACTTC. Translated: CASSQDEYRGKYF. The variable domain in full, completed from reference TRBV14 and TRBJ2-7, reads EAGVTQFPSHSVIEKGQTVTLRCDPISGHDNLYWYRRVMGKEIKFLLHFVKESKQDESGMPNNRFLAERTGGTYSTLKVQPAELEDSGVYFCASSQDEYRGKYFGPGTRLTVT.

The CDR3 DNA follows: TGTGCCAGCAGCCCTCAGACAGGGACCTTCGGGGCCCAGCATTTT. This sequence encodes CASSPQTGTFGAQHF. V gene TRBV7-2 combines with J gene TRBJ1-5, with 7 bases identical to TRBD1. V trimming: 5 bases; J trimming: 11 bases; junction bases outside the gene matches: 15. The CDR3 is 15 residues long. In germline, CDR1 is SGHTA, CDR2 FQGNSA.

The V gene is TRBV7-2, the J gene TRBJ2-5, with D unclear. The ends were cut back, 5 bases at V and 0 bases at J, with 4 bases in the middle. The germline V gene has CDR1 SGHTA and CDR2 FQGNSA. The CDR3 runs 12 residues. CDR3 protein: CASSLYQETQYF. For the CDR3, the DNA is TGTGCCAGCAGCCTGTACCAAGAGACCCAGTACTTC. Based on the CDR3 plus reference TRBV7-2 and TRBJ2-5, the full variable domain is GAGVSQSPSNKVTEKGKDVELRCDPISGHTALYWYRQSLGQGLEFLIYFQGNSAPDKSGLPSDRFSAERTGGSVSTLTIQRTQQEDSAVYLCASSLYQETQYFGPGTRLLVL.

This clone was recorded only once. V and J are TRBV28 and TRBJ2-5, with D possibly TRBD2 on 6 matching bases. Per germline, CDR1 MDHEN and CDR2 SYDVKM. The V end was cut by 11 bases, the J end by 1 base, with 14 bases between. The CDR3 runs to 13 residues. DNA for the CDR3: TGTGCCGGCGGGGTGGGGGGCCAAGAGACCCAGTACTTC. Its protein product is CAGGVGGQETQYF. The entire variable domain, with the rest obtained from reference TRBV28 and TRBJ2-5, is as follows: DVKVTQSSRYLVKRTGEKVFLECVQDMDHENMFWYRQDPGLGLRLIYFSYDVKMKEKGDIPEGYSVSREKKERFSLILESASTNQTSMYLCAGGVGGQETQYFGPGTRLLVL.

The chain carries TRBV6-4 and TRBJ1-6; 10 bases line up with TRBD1. The trim removed 1 base at V and 7 bases at J, leaving 1 base unmatched. This CDR3 is built from 15 residues. The V gene's germline CDR1 is MRHNA and CDR2 SNTAGT. In nucleotides, the CDR3 is TGTGCCAGCAGTGACTTGGGACAGGGGAATTCACCCCTCCACTTT. Its translation: CASSDLGQGNSPLHF.

In this sample, this clone turned up once. The genes are TRBV25-1 and TRBJ1-2; D is unclear. The germline V gene encodes CDR1 MGHDK and CDR2 SYGVNS. Trimming took 3 bases from V and 6 from J, leaving 14 bases between them. This CDR3 is built from 14 residues. CDR3 in DNA: TGTGCCAGCAGTGATGACTCCCTCCGCAATGGCTACACCTTC. This translates into CASSDDSLRNGYTF.

V and J are TRBV19 and TRBJ2-7, with 8 bases identical to TRBD1. CDR3 length equals 16 residues. Looked up from germline, CDR1 is LNHDA and CDR2 is SQIVND (reference sequence). V was pared by 2 bases and J by 5 bases, with 11 bases of the junction left unmatched. The CDR3: CASSISDRAYLDEQYF. CDR3 DNA: TGTGCCAGTAGTATATCGGACAGGGCCTACCTAGACGAGCAGTACTTC.

This clone occurred a few times. This chain uses TRBV7-3 with TRBJ2-1, with TRBD2 matching 9 bases. After removal of 0 bases from V and 8 bases from J, the junction contained 2 bases not matched to a gene. This CDR3 region has 14 residues. From germline, CDR1 is SGHTA and CDR2 FQGTGA. CDR3 DNA: TGTGCCAGCAGCTTAACTAGCGGGAGCGATGAGCAGTTCTTC. It encodes CASSLTSGSDEQFF.

This chain uses TRBV11-1 with TRBJ1-4; no firm D call. In germline, CDR1 is SGHAT, CDR2 FQDESV (reference sequence). CDR3 length: 14 amino acids. The V end lost 5 bases, the J end lost 8 bases, and 15 bases lay between the germline ends. CDR3 sequence reads: CASSPGVYEEKLFF. Written as DNA, the CDR3 is TGTGCCAGCAGCCCCGGGGTCTACGAGGAAAAACTGTTTTTT. Combining the CDR3 with reference TRBV11-1 and TRBJ1-4 gives the whole variable domain EAEVAQSPRYKITEKSQAVAFWCDPISGHATLYWYRQILGQGPELLVQFQDESVVDDSQLPKDRFSAERLKGVDSTLKIQPAELGDSAMYLCASSPGVYEEKLFFGSGTQLSVL.

This chain uses TRBV2 with TRBJ2-3; perhaps TRBD1 as D (5 bases). The germline CDR1 and CDR2 sequences are SNHLY and FYNNEI. This CDR3 has 15 amino acids. V was shortened by 7 bases and J by 2 bases, with 16 bases between the two germline ends. In DNA, the CDR3 is TGTGCCAGCAAGAAGGTCGGACAACCCACAGATACGCAGTATTTT. Its translation is CASKKVGQPTDTQYF.

The rearrangement joins TRBV2 to TRBJ2-7; 8 bases map to TRBD2. This CDR3 is 14 amino acids long. The V gene's germline CDR1 is SNHLY and CDR2 FYNNEI. Trimming cost V 6 bases and J 6 bases; bases outside gene matches: 10. The CDR3 region is CASRGYGGAGEQYF. CDR3 nucleotides: TGTGCCAGCAGGGGGTACGGGGGGGCCGGCGAGCAGTACTTC.

The chain couples TRBV29-1 to TRBJ1-4; a weak D match, TRBD1 (6 bases). The germline CDR1 and CDR2 sequences are SQVTM and ANQGSEA. The CDR3 spans 11 residues. V gave up 4 bases and J gave up 10 bases, with 10 bases separating them. The CDR3 sequence: CSVGVGGKLFF. The CDR3 DNA reads as TGCAGCGTTGGAGTAGGGGGAAAACTGTTTTTT.

This clone was recorded only once. V usage is TRBV14 and J usage is TRBJ2-5, with D possibly being TRBD2 (5 bases). CDR1 is SGHDN and CDR2 is FVKESK in the germline V gene. V lost 1 base to trimming and J lost 5 bases, with 20 bases between them. This CDR3 is built from 17 residues. The CDR3: CASSQGRKGIRGETQYF. In DNA, the CDR3 is TGTGCCAGCAGCCAAGGGCGGAAGGGAATAAGAGGGGAGACCCAGTACTTC.

The chain combines TRBV4-1 with TRBJ2-7; 7 bases map to TRBD1. There are 15 residues in the CDR3. Germline CDR1 is MGHRA and CDR2 is YSYEKL. Losses at the gene ends were 0 bases for V and 3 bases for J; bases not matched to a gene: 5. The CDR3 here is CASSQERQGDYEQYF. The CDR3 DNA reads TGCGCCAGCAGCCAAGAACGCCAGGGGGACTACGAGCAGTACTTC.

This CDR3 is CASSLKEGGFSSYEQYF. As DNA, the CDR3 is TGTGCCAGCAGCTTAAAGGAAGGAGGGTTTAGCTCCTACGAGCAGTACTTC. V is TRBV11-2 and J is TRBJ2-7, with D maybe TRBD2 (6 bases). The CDR3 spans 17 residues. Germline CDR1 is SGHAT and CDR2 is FQNNGV. Trimming removed 2 bases from V and 0 bases from J, with 17 bases in between.

In the case of this clone: Other DNA variants within this sample encode the same CDR3. CDR3 in DNA: TGTGCCAGCAGTTTAAACAGGGCTAATCAGCCCCAGCATTTT. This sequence encodes CASSLNRANQPQHF. The chain recombines TRBV27 with TRBJ1-5; the D gene is possibly TRBD1 (6 bases). Germline V gene lookup returns CDR1 MNHEY and CDR2 SMNVEV (reference sequence). The CDR3 has 14 residues. V lost 2 bases and J 4 bases, leaving 9 bases between the germline ends.

This clone is a singleton in its sample. This chain joins TRBV5-1 and TRBJ1-6; D possibly corresponds to TRBD1 (5 bases). The CDR3 totals 15 residues. V lost 3 bases to trimming and J lost 6 bases, with 13 bases between them. CDR1 and CDR2 (germline): SGHRS, YFSETQ. The CDR3 spells CASSSGGRGNSPLHF. CDR3 nucleotide sequence: TGCGCCAGCAGCTCCGGGGGACGGGGTAATTCACCCCTCCACTTT.

This sequence joins TRBV5-3 and TRBJ1-5; 7 bases line up with TRBD1. TRBV5-3 is flagged as an ORF with uncertain function. J lost 4 bases, V lost 3 bases, and 13 bases had no gene match. The CDR3 contains 17 residues. CDR3 in amino acids: CARSSARQGGFNQPQHF. For the CDR3, the DNA is TGTGCCAGAAGCTCCGCGAGACAGGGAGGATTTAATCAGCCCCAGCATTTT.

This rearrangement joins TRBV28 to TRBJ2-7; TRBD1 agrees at 7 bases. The germline V gene encodes CDR1 MDHEN and CDR2 SYDVKM. Losses at the gene ends were 6 bases for V and 3 bases for J; bases not matched to a gene: 17. The CDR3 length is 17 residues. The CDR3 reads CASRLTTGVSSDYEQYF. CDR3 bases: TGTGCCAGCAGATTAACCACAGGGGTTTCGTCGGACTACGAGCAGTACTTC.

About this clone: The junction departs from the called germline gene at one end, perhaps through a read error. This CDR3 is also generated by other DNA sequences in the sample. The J gene is TRBJ2-7, the V gene TRBV30; D perhaps matches TRBD2 (6 bases). The germline V gene encodes CDR1 GTSNPN and CDR2 SVGIG (reference sequence). This CDR3 region has 14 residues. CDR3 sequence (DNA): TGTGCCTGGAGTGTTCTCGGGAGCTACTACGAACAGTACTTC. Protein sequence: CAWSVLGSYYEQYF.

This sequence joins TRBV28 and TRBJ2-7; 8 positions match TRBD1. Germline V gene sequence: CDR1 MDHEN, CDR2 SYDVKM. The V segment lost 3 bases and the J segment 2 bases; nucleotides outside the gene matches: 9. This CDR3 is built from 16 residues. In nucleotides, the CDR3 is TGTGCCAGCAGTTTCACCGGGACAGGCAACGCCTACGAGCAGTACTTC. Its protein product is CASSFTGTGNAYEQYF.